This TCR beta chain was sequenced for a study of blood T cells in healthy people across ages. This clonotype was seen more than once but under ten times. CDR1 DFQATT and CDR2 SNEGSKA come from the germline V gene (reference sequence). The CDR3 sequence is 15 residues long. Trimming left V 5 bases short and J 7 bases short, with 24 bases between. For the second PCR, which ran for 7 to 11 cycles, a sample-barcoded 5' primer and a J-beta primer mix were used. TCRdb reprocessed the 5' RACE reads via MiXCR and lists one record per CDR3 protein. The table shows 1.8 million or so distinct CDR3 sequences, with about two fifths occurring only once.

The TCR comes from a human donor in good health. The chain links TRBV20-1 to TRBJ2-7, with D maybe TRBD2 (5 bases). The sequencing input was blood. The CDR3 loop reads CSARPPVGVKEEQYF. The CDR3 nucleotides read TGCAGTGCTCGACCCCCGGTCGGGGTGAAGGAGGAGCAGTACTTC.